This T cell receptor (beta chain) originates from a study of CD8 T cells in Susac syndrome. Findings and caveats of the study: As the study acknowledged, the number of individuals who were part of its TCR sequencing and HLA analysis was relatively small.

CD8+ and CD4+ blood T cells underwent TCR beta sequencing. Multiple sclerosis controls were treatment-naive patients with stable or active relapsing-remitting disease. As regards this clonotype: The antigen is undetermined.

With 7 bases removed from V and 3 bases from J, the gap between germline ends came to 15 bases. The CDR3 has 15 residues. The germline CDR1 and CDR2 sequences are WSHSY and SAAADI. RNA totalling roughly 0.5 to 1 ug underwent reverse transcription with random hexamers. With immunoSEQ multiplex PCR, TCR beta CDR3 was amplified across 54 Vbeta and 13 Jbeta. TCRdb called the immunoSEQ multiplex PCR reads again in MiXCR, with one record for every CDR3 protein. In the table there are hundreds of thousands of distinct CDR3 sequences, roughly 84% of which are singletons. The sample comprised CD8+ T cells from PBMCs. This chain joins TRBV10-2 and TRBJ2-2; possibly TRBD1 for D (6 bases). This receptor was obtained from a human donor with multiple sclerosis. CDR3 DNA: TGCGCCAGCATTGGGGGCAGGGTAGACACCGGGGAGCTGTTTTTT. It encodes CASIGGRVDTGELFF.